This TCR beta chain was captured in a study of blood T cell repertoires in COVID-19. Germline V gene data show CDR1 as SNHLY and CDR2 as FYNNEI. V was cut by 10 bases and J by 10 bases, with 23 bases left in between. This CDR3 is built from 14 residues. Original processing notes: Using reference gene primer amplification, nucleated cell counts were estimated. Only in-frame clones appear in the TCRdb table, and some are missing; sequencing was by immunoSEQ multiplex PCR. The DNA was the basis for D and trimming; V, J and clone size are from that table. This sample has more than 100,000 clones, with 82% found just once.

Sequencing used peripheral blood. This sequence originates from a woman between 65 and 79 years old with acute or convalescent COVID-19. The J gene is TRBJ2-1, the V gene TRBV2; possible D gene TRBD2, 7 bases. The CDR3 region has the DNA TGTGCCACCGAGAGGGGGGGTCTGGGGTCGGAGCAGTTCTTC. It encodes CATERGGLGSEQFF.